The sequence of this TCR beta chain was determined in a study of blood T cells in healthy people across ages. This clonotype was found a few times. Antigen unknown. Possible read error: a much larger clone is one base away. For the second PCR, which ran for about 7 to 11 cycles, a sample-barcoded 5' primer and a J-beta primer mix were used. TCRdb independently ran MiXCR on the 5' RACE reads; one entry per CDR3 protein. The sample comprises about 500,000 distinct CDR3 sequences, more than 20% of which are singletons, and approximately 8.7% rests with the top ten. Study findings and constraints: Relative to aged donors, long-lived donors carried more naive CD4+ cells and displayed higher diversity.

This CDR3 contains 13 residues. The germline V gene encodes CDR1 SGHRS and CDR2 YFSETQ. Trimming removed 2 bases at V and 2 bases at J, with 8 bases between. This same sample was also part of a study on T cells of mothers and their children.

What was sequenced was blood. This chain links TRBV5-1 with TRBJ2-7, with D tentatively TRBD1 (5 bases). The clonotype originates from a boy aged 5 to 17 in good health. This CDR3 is CASSFAGTYEQYF. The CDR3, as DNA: TGCGCCAGCAGCTTCGCAGGGACCTACGAGCAGTACTTC. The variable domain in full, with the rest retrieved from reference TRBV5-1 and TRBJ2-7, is KAGVTQTPRYLIKTRGQQVTLSCSPISGHRSVSWYQQTPGQGLQFLFEYFSETQRNKGNFPGRFSGRQFSNSRSEMNVSTLELGDSALYLCASSFAGTYEQYFGPGTRLTVT.